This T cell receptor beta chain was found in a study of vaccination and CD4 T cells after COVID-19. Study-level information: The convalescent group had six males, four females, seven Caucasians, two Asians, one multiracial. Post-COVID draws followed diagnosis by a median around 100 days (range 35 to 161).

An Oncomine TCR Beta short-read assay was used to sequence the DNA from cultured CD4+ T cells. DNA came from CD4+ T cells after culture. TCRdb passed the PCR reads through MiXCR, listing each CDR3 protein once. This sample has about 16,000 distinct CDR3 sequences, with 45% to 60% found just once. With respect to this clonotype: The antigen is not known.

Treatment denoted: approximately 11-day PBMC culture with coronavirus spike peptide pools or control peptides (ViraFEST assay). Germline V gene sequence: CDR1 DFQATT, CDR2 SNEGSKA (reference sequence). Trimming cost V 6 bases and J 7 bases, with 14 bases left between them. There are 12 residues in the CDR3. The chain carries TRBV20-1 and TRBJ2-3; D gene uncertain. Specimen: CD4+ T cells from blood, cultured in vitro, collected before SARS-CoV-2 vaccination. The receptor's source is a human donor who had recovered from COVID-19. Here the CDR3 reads CSADGPLNTQYF. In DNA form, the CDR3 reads TGCAGTGCGGATGGACCTCTGAATACGCAGTATTTT.